A selection of T cell receptor beta chains follows, all from one sample in a study of cytomegalovirus exposure and HLA in healthy donors. This table comes from immunoSEQ multiplex PCR, and its TCRdb copy is limited to in-frame clones, with some not included. The data show roughly 100,000 clones, roughly 80% seen once. Sequenced sample: PBMCs. Source of these receptors: a man in his sixties in good health and CMV-seronegative. Each CDR3 is given with its conserved first and last residue. Fields, in order: clone size, V gene, J gene, CDR3 protein. A clone size is listed for some rows: how often the clone was seen (once, few, many), or a class if it is expanded.

-,TRBV11-1,TRBJ1-1,CASSQDRGPNTEAFF
few,TRBV4-2,TRBJ1-4,CASSQEGRGEEKLFF
-,TRBV13,TRBJ2-5,CASSLDRGKTQYF
-,TRBV7-3,TRBJ2-2,CASSLTRGPPGTGELFF
few,TRBV6-1,TRBJ1-3,CASSGDSSGNTIYF
few,TRBV18,TRBJ2-7,CASSLRGQYYEQYF
-,TRBV4-1,TRBJ2-7,CASSYDTGSPSEQYF
-,TRBV30,TRBJ1-5,CAWCTGTGADSNQPQHF
few,TRBV6-5,TRBJ1-1,CAVTGSTEAFF
-,TRBV2,TRBJ1-1,CASSKQGRTEAFF
few,TRBV5-1,TRBJ2-1,CASSLVPSGGYNEQFF
-,TRBV7-9,TRBJ2-3,CASSSLSSGGASDTQYF
-,TRBV13,TRBJ1-1,CASSLSDRGDTEAFF
-,TRBV6-5,TRBJ1-6,CASSYGDRGNSPLHF
few,TRBV30,TRBJ1-2,CAWMKGRYGYTF
-,TRBV6-6,TRBJ1-4,CASSSRDRKNEKLFF
once,TRBV5-1,TRBJ2-2,CASSSGTYQGTGELFF
-,TRBV5-1,TRBJ1-1,CASSLSGTGIAEAFF
-,TRBV7-2,TRBJ1-2,CASSSQGSTHYGYTF
-,TRBV19,TRBJ1-1,CASSFPGQGPFF
-,TRBV7-3,TRBJ2-3,CASSLTPLSRADTQYF
-,TRBV7-9,TRBJ1-4,CASSLVLGAMGGEKLFF
-,TRBV6-5,TRBJ1-1,CASSPTGRVNTEAFF
few,TRBV5-1,TRBJ1-4,CASSVEGTDEKLFF
-,TRBV30,TRBJ1-6,CAWSGQGEISPLHF
-,TRBV11-1,TRBJ2-1,CASSTLTSTAEQFF
-,TRBV7-2,TRBJ1-1,CASSSGGGKTEAFF